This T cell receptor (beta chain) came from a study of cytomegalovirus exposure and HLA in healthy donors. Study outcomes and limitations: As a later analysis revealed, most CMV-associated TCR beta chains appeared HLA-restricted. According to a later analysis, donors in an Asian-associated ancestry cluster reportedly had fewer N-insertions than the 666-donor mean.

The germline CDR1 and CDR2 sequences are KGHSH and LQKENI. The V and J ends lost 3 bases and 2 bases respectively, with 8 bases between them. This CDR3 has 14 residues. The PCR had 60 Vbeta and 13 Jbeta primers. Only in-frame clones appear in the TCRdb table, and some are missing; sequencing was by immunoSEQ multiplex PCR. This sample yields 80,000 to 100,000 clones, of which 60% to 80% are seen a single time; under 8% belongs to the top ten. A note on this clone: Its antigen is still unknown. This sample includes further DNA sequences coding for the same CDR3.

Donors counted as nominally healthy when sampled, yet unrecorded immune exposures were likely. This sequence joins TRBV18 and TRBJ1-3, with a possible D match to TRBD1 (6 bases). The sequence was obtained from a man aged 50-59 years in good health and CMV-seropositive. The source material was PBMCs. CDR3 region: CASSPTGTGNTIYF. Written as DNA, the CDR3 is TGTGCCAGCTCACCGACAGGAACTGGAAACACCATATATTTT. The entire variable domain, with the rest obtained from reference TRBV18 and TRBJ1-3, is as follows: NAGVMQNPRHLVRRRGQEARLRCSPMKGHSHVYWYRQLPEEGLKFMVYLQKENIIDESGMPKERFSAEFPKEGPSILRIQQVVRGDSAAYFCASSPTGTGNTIYFGEGSWLTVV.